The source of this T cell receptor beta chain is a study of T-cell memory formation after mild COVID-19. V gave up 7 bases and J gave up 4 bases; unmatched junction bases: 8. Germline CDR1 is SGHRS and CDR2 is YFSETQ. The CDR3 length is 13 residues. Constant-segment-primed 5'RACE gave TCR alpha and TCR beta cDNA libraries with sample barcodes and UMIs. Via MiXCR, TCRdb re-called the 5' RACE reads, giving one row per CDR3 protein. The sample shows around 250,000 distinct CDR3 sequences, around 15% of them seen only once. Study-wide results and caveats: Clones contracting across day 15 to 85 had a balanced CD4/CD8 profile; later expanding clones leaned CD4+. Memory sampled before infection contained some responding clones, suggesting cross-reactive memory joined.

A word on this clonotype: What it recognizes is unknown.

This receptor was taken from a man in his late teens or twenties who had mild COVID-19 (a few samples of this study predate the infection). Cell type and time point are not known. Input material: PBMCs or a T cell subset sorted from them (not recorded which). J is TRBJ2-7 and V is TRBV5-1, with 7 bases that match TRBD2. The CDR3 is CASVAGDGYEQYF. The DNA for the CDR3 is TGCGCCAGCGTCGCGGGGGATGGATACGAGCAGTACTTC.